The 14 T cell receptor beta chains reported below all come from one sample, sequenced in a study of cytomegalovirus exposure and HLA in healthy donors. PCR involved 60 Vbeta and 13 Jbeta primers. Libraries were prepared by immunoSEQ multiplex PCR; TCRdb keeps only in-frame clonotypes and omits some of them. The listing contains approximately 120,000 clones. Sequenced sample: PBMCs. The origin of the receptors is a woman aged 55-70 years in good health and CMV-seronegative.

The chain is built from TRBV18 and TRBJ1-1; D call uncertain. The V gene lost 6 bases and the J gene lost 0 bases, with 14 bases spanning the gap. Germline loops: CDR1 KGHSH, CDR2 LQKENI. The CDR3 is 15 amino acids. The CDR3 nucleotides are TGTGCCAGCTCGCCGAAACGGGATATGAACACTGAAGCTTTCTTT. Translated, it gives CASSPKRDMNTEAFF.

V and J are TRBV4-1 and TRBJ2-3; 8 nucleotides match TRBD2. This CDR3 contains 16 residues. In germline, CDR1 is MGHRA, CDR2 YSYEKL. V lost 3 bases to trimming and J lost 3 bases; unmatched junction nucleotides: 8. The CDR3 here is CASSQIAGRLTDTQYF. The CDR3 DNA reads TGCGCCAGCAGCCAGATAGCGGGGAGGTTAACAGATACGCAGTATTTT.

CDR3 sequence (DNA): TGCGCCAGCAGCTGGGGGGACAGGGAAGACGAGCAGTACTTC. It is translated as CASSWGDREDEQYF. The chain links TRBV4-1 to TRBJ2-7; TRBD1 matches 9 bases. V trimming: 5 bases; J trimming: 5 bases; junction bases outside the gene matches: 7. The CDR3 sequence is 14 residues long. Germline-derived CDR1 and CDR2 are MGHRA and YSYEKL.

The rearrangement joins TRBV5-4 to TRBJ2-2; 11 nucleotides line up with TRBD1. With 5 bases clipped from V and 6 bases from J, the junction kept 0 bases outside the gene matches. CDR1 and CDR2 from the germline V gene are SGHNT and YYREEE (reference sequence). CDR3 length: 13 amino acids. The CDR3 nucleotides read TGTGCCAGCAGGGGACAGGGGGCCGGGGAGCTGTTTTTT. It translates to CASRGQGAGELFF.

The chain carries TRBV10-2 and TRBJ2-5, with 9 bases that match TRBD2. V lost 8 bases and J lost 3; bases outside the gene matches: 13. Germline V gene data show CDR1 as WSHSY and CDR2 as SAAADI. The length of the CDR3 is 16 residues. The CDR3 reads CASERGTSRLKETQYF. The CDR3 DNA reads TGCGCCAGCGAAAGGGGGACTAGCAGACTGAAAGAGACCCAGTACTTC.

CDR3 loop: CASSVRNLNPSPMHEQYF. The CDR3 coding sequence is TGTGCCAGCAGTGTTCGTAACCTGAACCCAAGTCCTATGCACGAGCAGTACTTC. The chain combines TRBV6-1 with TRBJ2-7, with D hard to call. Germline V lookup: CDR1 MNHNS, CDR2 SASEGT. Trimming cost V 4 bases and J 5 bases, with 27 bases left between them. The CDR3 extends over 18 amino acids.

This chain links TRBV28 with TRBJ2-7; no firm D call. V lost 4 bases to trimming and J lost 1 base, with 8 bases between them. Germline V gene lookup returns CDR1 MDHEN and CDR2 SYDVKM. There are 13 residues in the CDR3. The CDR3 DNA sequence: TGTGCCAGCAGTTGGAGTTTTTCCTACGAGCAGTACTTC. Amino acids: CASSWSFSYEQYF.

The CDR3 reads CASSVAVGQGGYNEQFF. Here the CDR3 DNA reads TGTGCCAGCAGCGTAGCCGTAGGACAGGGAGGTTACAATGAGCAGTTCTTC. The V and J genes are TRBV9 and TRBJ2-1; 8 nucleotides line up with TRBD1. V shed 0 bases, J shed 4 bases, and the junction held 9 bases outside the gene matches. Looked up from germline, CDR1 is SGDLS and CDR2 is YYNGEE. The length of the CDR3 is 17 residues.

The chain uses TRBV7-9 and TRBJ2-3; 9 bases agree with TRBD2. The V gene's germline CDR1 is SEHNR and CDR2 FQNEAQ (reference sequence). The CDR3 length is 16 residues. Germline trimming cut 5 bases from V and 2 bases from J; bases unmatched to any gene: 8. Here the CDR3 reads CASSQAGGQATDTQYF. The CDR3 coding sequence is TGTGCCAGCAGCCAAGCGGGGGGCCAAGCCACAGATACGCAGTATTTT.

V gene TRBV5-1 combines with J gene TRBJ2-7; 11 nucleotides match TRBD2. Per germline, CDR1 SGHRS and CDR2 YFSETQ. The CDR3 loop spans 15 amino acids. With 3 bases clipped from V and 0 bases from J, the junction kept 2 bases outside the gene matches. The CDR3 spells CASSWTSGYSYEQYF. CDR3 nucleotides: TGCGCCAGCAGCTGGACTAGCGGGTACTCCTACGAGCAGTACTTC. Using reference TRBV5-1 and TRBJ2-7 for the parts outside the CDR3, the full variable domain is KAGVTQTPRYLIKTRGQQVTLSCSPISGHRSVSWYQQTPGQGLQFLFEYFSETQRNKGNFPGRFSGRQFSNSRSEMNVSTLELGDSALYLCASSWTSGYSYEQYFGPGTRLTVT.

The rearrangement uses TRBV5-1 and TRBJ1-4, with 8 bases fitting TRBD1. CDR3 length: 14 residues. CDR1 is SGHRS and CDR2 is YFSETQ in the germline V gene. J gave up 8 bases and V 4 bases, and 7 bases lay outside the gene matches. CDR3 residues: CASSLDRAGEKLFF. DNA of the CDR3: TGCGCCAGCAGCCTGGACAGGGCAGGAGAAAAACTGTTTTTT.

The rearrangement uses TRBV7-9 and TRBJ2-5; 12 bases match TRBD1. The germline V gene has CDR1 SEHNR and CDR2 FQNEAQ (reference sequence). The CDR3 has 14 residues. V shed 6 bases and J 5 bases; nucleotides not matched to a gene: 4. In DNA, the CDR3 is TGTGCCAGCAGAAGGGACAGGGGGCAGGAGACCCAGTACTTC. Translation: CASRRDRGQETQYF. Based on the CDR3 plus reference TRBV7-9 and TRBJ2-5, the full variable domain is DTGVSQNPRHKITKRGQNVTFRCDPISEHNRLYWYRQTLGQGPEFLTYFQNEAQLEKSRLLSDRFSAERPKGSFSTLEIQRTEQGDSAMYLCASRRDRGQETQYFGPGTRLLVL.

The V call is TRBV4-1, the J call TRBJ2-7, with 8 nucleotides matching TRBD1. V was pared by 4 bases and J by 3 bases, with 5 bases of the junction left unmatched. The CDR3 contains 14 residues. Germline CDR1 is MGHRA and CDR2 is YSYEKL. Written as DNA, the CDR3 is TGCGCCAGCAGCCGGGGACAGGAAAACTACGAGCAGTACTTC. Its translation: CASSRGQENYEQYF.

The V call is TRBV2, the J call TRBJ2-2, with 8 bases that match TRBD1. The CDR3 runs 15 residues. V dropped 2 bases and J dropped 7; count of bases not matched to a gene: 6. Germline values: CDR1 SNHLY, CDR2 FYNNEI. CDR3 in amino acids: CASSERQGAVGELFF. DNA for the CDR3: TGTGCCAGCAGTGAACGCCAGGGGGCTGTCGGGGAGCTGTTTTTT.